Listed below are T cell receptor beta chains from one sample, sequenced in a study of blood T cell repertoires in COVID-19. Sequenced by immunoSEQ multiplex PCR; TCRdb stores in-frame clones only, minus some. This table holds a few hundred thousand clones, 70% to 90% found once. Sequenced: PBMCs or T cells enriched from blood (not recorded which). The receptors come from a woman aged 18-30 years who had recovered from COVID-19. Both conserved end residues are part of each CDR3. The D gene is left open where the match is weak.

>TRBV7-9|15|TRBD2|TRBJ2-1
CASSPPGTSNNEQFF
>TRBV7-2|14|.|TRBJ1-2
CASSLGPEGDGYTF
>TRBV27|14|.|TRBJ1-2
CASSSQGWDYGYTF
>TRBV4-1|15|TRBD2|TRBJ2-7
CASSQALAGGPEQYF
>TRBV28|17|TRBD1|TRBJ2-3
CASSTYGQGNPEDTQYF
>TRBV9|16|TRBD2|TRBJ2-1
CASSVAPAGGHNEQFF
>TRBV25-1|14|.|TRBJ2-5
CASRDHQGRETQYF
>TRBV24-1|14|TRBD1|TRBJ1-5
CATRGTDSNQPQHF
>TRBV3-1/TRBV3-2|16|.|TRBJ1-2
CASSQESLAGNYGYTF
>TRBV20-1|14|.|TRBJ1-5
CSASGATSNQPQHF
>TRBV29-1|12|.|TRBJ2-7
CSVVAPAYEQYF
>TRBV25-1|13|.|TRBJ2-1
CASSDGWANEQFF
>TRBV28|15|.|TRBJ1-2
CASSLEWVGGNGYTF
>TRBV5-1|15|TRBD1|TRBJ1-1
CASSLAGRGQTEAFF
>TRBV9|16|TRBD1|TRBJ1-1
CASSVDTGTGASEAFF
>TRBV4-3|14|TRBD1|TRBJ1-2
CASSQGTGLYGYTF
>TRBV6-5|12|.|TRBJ1-1
CRVEGANTEAFF
>TRBV9|16|TRBD2|TRBJ2-1
CASSVSGRGSYNEQFF
>TRBV10-3|15|TRBD1|TRBJ1-5
CAISPGQGGNQPQHF
>TRBV7-6|14|TRBD1|TRBJ2-4
CASRRPTGWNIQYF
>TRBV24-1|14|TRBD1|TRBJ1-2
CATSLSGGNYGYTF
>TRBV7-9|13|TRBD1|TRBJ1-4
CASSLTGGEKLFF
>TRBV5-1|17|.|TRBJ2-2
CASSPTVQPGNTGELFF
>TRBV19|13|.|TRBJ1-2
CASSIVQGWGYTF
>TRBV4-1|15|TRBD1|TRBJ1-1
CASSQEGQAIPGAFF
>TRBV7-9|15|TRBD1|TRBJ1-4
CASSEPGQGDEKLFF
>TRBV4-1|15|TRBD2|TRBJ2-7
CASSQTPLAALEQYF
>TRBV11-2|15|.|TRBJ2-3
CASSDLGTSRDTQYF
>TRBV11-2|12|.|TRBJ2-7
CASSSSTYEQYF
>TRBV7-9|15|.|TRBJ1-2
CASSLGRGIDYGYTF
>TRBV7-2|16|TRBD1|TRBJ1-2
CASSRTRTGPDYGYTF
>TRBV2|14|.|TRBJ1-5
CASTPTAPNQPQHF
>TRBV27|14|TRBD1|TRBJ2-7
CASSGQLSSYEQYF
>TRBV5-6|14|.|TRBJ1-5
CASSYRVYNQPQHF
>TRBV18|13|TRBD1|TRBJ2-1
CASSPPNRDSPFF
>TRBV28|14|.|TRBJ1-5
CASSPRGGNQPQHF
>TRBV7-3|15|TRBD1|TRBJ2-1
CASSTTGPFNNEQFF
>TRBV30|13|.|TRBJ2-1
CAWDIVSYNEQFF
>TRBV14|14|.|TRBJ1-1
CASTEWGDNTEAFF
>TRBV5-1|15|TRBD1|TRBJ1-6
CASSLDDRVGSPLHF
>TRBV10-3|14|.|TRBJ1-2
CAINLGLLSDGYTF
>TRBV18|16|.|TRBJ2-5
CASRRSGGGDQETQYF
>TRBV30|14|.|TRBJ2-3
CAWSRTTSTDTQYF
>TRBV6-6|15|TRBD1|TRBJ1-6
CASSTDRVYNSPLHF
>TRBV10-2|13|.|TRBJ2-7
CATGPDRTYEQYF
>TRBV9|17|TRBD2|TRBJ2-1
CASSGRLAGGSYNEQFF
>TRBV18|13|.|TRBJ2-3
CASSPSSTDTQYF
>TRBV19|14|TRBD1|TRBJ1-5
CASSMGQFNQPQHF
>TRBV12-5|20|.|TRBJ1-6
CASGLGYTRPRHPYNSPLHF
>TRBV5-8|12|.|TRBJ2-7
CASSLGGYEQYF
>TRBV10-1|14|TRBD1|TRBJ1-5
CASRDKQGNQPQHF
>TRBV9|18|TRBD2|TRBJ2-5
CASTPGLAGGKFQETQYF
>TRBV5-5|15|.|TRBJ2-7
CASSLGVDYSYEQYF
>TRBV29-1|15|TRBD1|TRBJ1-1
CSVGPGGTRNTEAFF
>TRBV30|11|.|TRBJ2-7
CAWSSAYEQYF